The clone carrying this T cell receptor (beta chain) has only a few counts. Antigen unknown. This entry comes from a study of T cell repertoires in cytomegalovirus infection. The overall study: CMV infection and matching HLA type were both indicated by public TCR beta signatures.

TCRdb reprocessed the reads via MiXCR and lists one record per CDR3 protein. The sample lists over 300,000 distinct CDR3 sequences; roughly 16% were seen once. Study-wide results and caveats: Of the TCR beta families, the public ones yielded a cumulative frequency that identified carriers of CMV plus the relevant HLA.

Trimming left V 5 bases short and J 8 bases short, with 15 bases between. Germline V lookup: CDR1 SQVTM, CDR2 ANQGSEA. The CDR3 loop spans 12 amino acids. Sequences were obtained from PBMCs. The sequence was obtained from a human donor in good health (CMV status not recorded). Some clones in this sample may be carry-over from other donors' samples. The chain carries TRBV29-1 and TRBJ2-5; either TRBD1 or TRBD2 may fit D (5 bases each). DNA for the CDR3: TGCAGCGTTCCCAGTTCTGGGGGAACCCAGTACTTC. Protein product: CSVPSSGGTQYF.